This T cell receptor beta chain stems from a study of T cells after yellow fever vaccination. Whole-study results and caveats: FACS-sorted repertoires could contain abundant clonotypes contaminating from the bulk population. Weaker, the secondary response peaked sooner, at day 5 versus 15. Booster samples showed a return of most primary-vaccination clones (approximately 95% CD4, over 70% CD8).

Template-switching 5'RACE yielded the TCR cDNA; a universal primer site and UMIs were added in the process. TCRdb called the 5' RACE reads again in MiXCR, with one record for every CDR3 protein. The table lists 340,000 or so distinct CDR3 sequences, about 12% of them singletons, with roughly 3% in the top ten. The germline gives CDR1 LGHNA, CDR2 YSLEER. This CDR3 is 19 amino acids long. Deletions cut 0 bases from V and 3 bases from J, with 24 bases between. This clonotype has only a few counts. The antigen remains unidentified. J is TRBJ2-7 and V is TRBV4-3, with D perhaps being TRBD1 or TRBD2 (5 bases each). The starting material was CD4+ T cells sorted from PBMCs, obtained 15 days after the yellow fever booster vaccination. The receptor was derived from a man aged 18 to 35 who received the YFV17D yellow fever vaccine. CDR3 nucleotide sequence: TGCGCCAGCAGCCAAGATTGGAGACAGCCGAATGGAGGCTTCTACGAGCAGTACTTC. This translates into CASSQDWRQPNGGFYEQYF.